This entry is about one T cell receptor beta chain. The antigen is undetermined. Of the isolated RNA, all was reverse transcribed, and so the sequenced material was expressed TCRB transcripts. The assay was immunoSEQ multiplex PCR, and TCRdb's table has in-frame clones only and misses some. Of 50,000 to 65,000 clones listed, over 40% are singletons. The sample originates from a study of beta chain features in type 1 diabetes. Overall study findings and caveats: Any HLA effect on TCRB rearrangement was left unresolved by small sub-analyses. TCRB CDR3s were moderately but significantly shorter in Type 1 diabetes patients in all four CD4+ subsets. Naive, central memory and Treg TCRB repertoires appeared more alike in patients than in healthy donors. When VDJ junctions were examined, type 1 diabetes patients showed fewer insertions and more deletions.

A CD45RO/CCR7/CD25/CD127/CD95/CD27 panel sorted naive, central memory, regulatory and stem cell-like memory CD4+ cells. The germline CDR1 and CDR2 sequences are MNHEY and SVGAGI. V lost 2 bases and J lost 1, with 5 bases in between. This CDR3 has 13 residues. The chain carries TRBV6-5 and TRBJ2-5; D ambiguous. The TCR comes from a man younger than 45 with type 1 diabetes. Sequenced sample: Tregs from blood. The CDR3 reads CASSYERQETQYF. Here the CDR3 DNA reads TGTGCCAGCAGTTACGAGCGCCAAGAGACCCAGTACTTC.